The 20 T cell receptor beta chains given below trace back to one sample, sequenced in a study of shared clonotypes between healthy human individuals. Using immunoSEQ multiplex PCR, the repertoire was profiled, and TCRdb retains in-frame clones only, with some absent. The table records roughly 590,000 clones, around 95% of them present only once. Naive CD8 cells comprised CD45RO-negative, CCR7-positively selected cells, excluding terminally differentiated effector memory CD45RA+ cells. The source material was naive CD8+ T cells sorted from blood. The source of these receptors is a woman aged 25 to 39 in good health.

V usage is TRBV7-9 and J usage is TRBJ1-5; 8 bases are a match to TRBD1. The CDR3 totals 15 residues. V shed 6 bases and J 3 bases; nucleotides not matched to a gene: 7. The germline gives CDR1 SEHNR, CDR2 FQNEAQ (reference sequence). CDR3 sequence reads: CASSETGASNQPQHF. The DNA for the CDR3 is TGTGCCAGCAGTGAGACAGGGGCGTCCAATCAGCCCCAGCATTTT. The complete variable domain, with remaining parts taken from reference TRBV7-9 and TRBJ1-5, reads DTGVSQNPRHKITKRGQNVTFRCDPISEHNRLYWYRQTLGQGPEFLTYFQNEAQLEKSRLLSDRFSAERPKGSFSTLEIQRTEQGDSAMYLCASSETGASNQPQHFGDGTRLSIL.

This CDR3 is CASTKTGPNTEAFF. CDR3 sequence (DNA): TGTGCCAGCACCAAAACAGGACCCAACACTGAAGCTTTCTTT. V usage is TRBV28 and J usage is TRBJ1-1; the D gene is possibly TRBD1 (5 bases). Deletions cut 7 bases from V and 2 bases from J, with 14 bases between. CDR3 length equals 14 residues. CDR1 is MDHEN, CDR2 SYDVKM, per germline.

The chain recombines TRBV19 with TRBJ2-7; 8 nucleotides match TRBD1. Looked up from germline, CDR1 is LNHDA and CDR2 is SQIVND (reference sequence). The J segment lost 3 bases and the V segment lost 5 bases, leaving 9 bases of the junction unmatched. The CDR3 consists of 15 residues. CDR3 in amino acids: CASSLTGTGVYEQYF. The DNA of the CDR3 is TGTGCCAGTAGTCTCACCGGGACAGGTGTCTACGAGCAGTACTTC.

The V gene is TRBV6-6, the J gene TRBJ2-4; 9 nucleotides line up with TRBD1. The CDR3 consists of 11 residues. With 5 bases clipped from V and 14 bases from J, the junction kept 4 bases outside the gene matches. Germline CDR1 is MNHNY and CDR2 is SVGAGI (reference sequence). The CDR3 bases are TGTGCCAGCAGTAACAGGGGGCAGGAGTACTTC. Translation: CASSNRGQEYF.

On this clone: Other DNA sequences in this sample translate to the same CDR3. The chain couples TRBV5-1 to TRBJ2-7; D not certain. Germline CDR1 is SGHRS and CDR2 is YFSETQ. The CDR3 runs 13 residues. The germline V and J ends were trimmed by 4 bases and 0 bases, with 8 bases remaining between them. CDR3 nucleotide sequence: TGCGCCAGCAGCCTACGTAGCTCCTACGAGCAGTACTTC. Translating it yields CASSLRSSYEQYF. The full variable domain, its missing parts supplied by reference TRBV5-1 and TRBJ2-7, is KAGVTQTPRYLIKTRGQQVTLSCSPISGHRSVSWYQQTPGQGLQFLFEYFSETQRNKGNFPGRFSGRQFSNSRSEMNVSTLELGDSALYLCASSLRSSYEQYFGPGTRLTVT.

This chain connects TRBV5-1 to TRBJ2-3, with unresolved D. V lost 2 bases to trimming and J lost 6 bases, with 13 bases between them. The CDR3 is made up of 14 amino acids. Germline V gives CDR1 SGHRS, CDR2 YFSETQ. The CDR3 DNA follows: TGCGCCAGCAGCTTCCGTTCCCGGTTCGATACGCAGTATTTT. This translates into CASSFRSRFDTQYF.

This chain uses TRBV28 with TRBJ2-5; D unresolved. The CDR3 covers 15 residues. In germline, CDR1 is MDHEN, CDR2 SYDVKM. Between the trimmed V and J ends, which lost 2 bases and 4 bases, there was a span of 14 bases. The CDR3 DNA is TGTGCCAGCAGTTTAGTATCTGGGATTCTAGAGACCCAGTACTTC. Its translation is CASSLVSGILETQYF.

The chain couples TRBV7-9 to TRBJ2-2; D gene uncertain. Germline loops: CDR1 SEHNR, CDR2 FQNEAQ (reference sequence). The CDR3 has 12 residues. V lost 6 bases, J lost 6 bases, and 8 bases lay in between. DNA for the CDR3: TGTGCCAGCAGTAGGGAACCCGGGGAGCTGTTTTTT. It yields the protein CASSREPGELFF.

The rearrangement uses TRBV28 and TRBJ1-5; 8 nucleotides line up with TRBD1. CDR1 and CDR2 (germline): MDHEN, SYDVKM. CDR3 length: 14 amino acids. V lost 5 bases to trimming and J lost 6 bases; unmatched junction nucleotides: 6. The CDR3 DNA reads TGTGCCAGCAGTCGGACAGGGTTTAGTCAGCCCCAGCATTTT. Protein sequence: CASSRTGFSQPQHF.

A note on this clone: This sample includes further DNA sequences coding for the same CDR3. The chain combines TRBV5-4 with TRBJ2-5, with D unclear. There are 13 residues in the CDR3. V was clipped by 4 bases and J by 1 base, with 8 bases between them. Germline CDR1 and CDR2: SGHNT and YYREEE (reference sequence). CDR3 in DNA: TGTGCCAGCAGCCTCGAATCCCAAGAGACCCAGTACTTC. Translated: CASSLESQETQYF.

The chain uses TRBV9 and TRBJ2-3; unclear D gene. V lost 3 bases and J lost 2, with 4 bases in between. This CDR3 comprises 12 residues. Germline CDR1 and CDR2: SGDLS and YYNGEE. The CDR3 spells CASSENTDTQYF. In DNA, the CDR3 is TGTGCCAGCAGCGAGAACACAGATACGCAGTATTTT.

CDR3 residues: CASSLVAGGSYEQYF. The CDR3 coding sequence is TGTGCCAGCAGCTTAGTAGCGGGAGGGAGCTACGAGCAGTACTTC. V usage is TRBV7-8 and J usage is TRBJ2-7; TRBD2 matches 11 bases. The CDR3 totals 15 residues. Looked up from germline, CDR1 is SGHVS and CDR2 is FQNEAQ. J was trimmed by 3 bases and V by 1 base; bases with no gene match: 2.

This chain links TRBV7-8 with TRBJ1-1; D is perhaps TRBD1 (5 bases). The V and J ends lost 4 bases and 3 bases respectively, with 9 bases between them. The CDR3 consists of 13 residues. Per germline, CDR1 SGHVS and CDR2 FQNEAQ. CDR3 bases: TGTGCCAGCAGCTGGGGAGGGGACACTGAAGCTTTCTTT. This codes for CASSWGGDTEAFF. The whole variable domain, filled in from reference TRBV7-8 and TRBJ1-1, reads GAGVSQSPRYKVAKRGQDVALRCDPISGHVSLFWYQQALGQGPEFLTYFQNEAQLDKSGLPSDRFFAERPEGSVSTLKIQRTQQEDSAVYLCASSWGGDTEAFFGQGTRLTVV.

The chain carries TRBV6-5 and TRBJ2-7, with D unresolved. Germline V gene sequence: CDR1 MNHEY, CDR2 SVGAGI. V dropped 7 bases and J dropped 0 bases, with 10 bases sitting between them. The CDR3 totals 13 residues. The CDR3 sequence: CASTPANSYEQYF. DNA for the CDR3: TGTGCCAGCACCCCCGCGAACTCCTACGAGCAGTACTTC.

The chain employs TRBV28 and TRBJ1-6, with D hard to call. The germline CDR1 and CDR2 sequences are MDHEN and SYDVKM. This CDR3 is built from 16 residues. Trimming removed 6 bases at V and 5 bases at J, with 17 bases between. The CDR3 DNA reads TGTGCCAGCAGACCCCTCCAGACACTGAATAATTCACCCCTCCACTTT. Translating it yields CASRPLQTLNNSPLHF.

The rearrangement uses TRBV2 and TRBJ2-3; 10 nucleotides match TRBD2. Germline V gives CDR1 SNHLY, CDR2 FYNNEI. The V gene end was trimmed by 3 bases and the J gene end by 2 bases; junction bases not matched to a gene: 5. The CDR3 contains 16 residues. The CDR3 spells CASSDWTSGYTDTQYF. For the CDR3, the DNA is TGTGCCAGCAGTGACTGGACTAGCGGTTACACAGATACGCAGTATTTT.

The chain has TRBV5-6 and TRBJ2-2, with TRBD1 matching over 8 bases. CDR1 and CDR2 from the germline V gene are SGHDT and YYEEEE. The CDR3 sequence is 14 residues long. J lost 7 bases, V lost 3 bases, and 5 bases had no gene match. CDR3 DNA sequence: TGTGCCAGCAGCTCGGACAGGGTGGGCGGGGAGCTGTTTTTT. This sequence encodes CASSSDRVGGELFF.

This rearrangement joins TRBV5-1 to TRBJ1-1, with D possibly being TRBD1 (5 bases). Per germline, CDR1 SGHRS and CDR2 YFSETQ. Trimming took 1 base from V and 1 from J, leaving 8 bases between them. CDR3 length: 14 residues. The CDR3 region is CASSLYDRNTEAFF. CDR3 nucleotides: TGCGCCAGCAGCTTGTATGACAGGAACACTGAAGCTTTCTTT.

V and J are TRBV5-1 and TRBJ2-1; D uncertain. Germline-derived CDR1 and CDR2 are SGHRS and YFSETQ. The CDR3 runs 14 residues. Trimming removed 4 bases at V and 4 bases at J, with 12 bases between. In DNA form, the CDR3 reads TGCGCCAGCAGCCACCGACACTCATACAATGAGCAGTTCTTC. Translating gives CASSHRHSYNEQFF.

Written as DNA, the CDR3 is TGCAGCGTGCCGAGATCCTACAATGAGCAGTTCTTC. It codes for CSVPRSYNEQFF. This chain joins TRBV29-1 and TRBJ2-1; D unresolved. V lost 6 bases and J 1 base, leaving 7 bases between the germline ends. This CDR3 is built from 12 residues. Germline V lookup: CDR1 SQVTM, CDR2 ANQGSEA.